A selection of T cell receptor beta chains follows, all from one sample in a study of T cells in Graves' hyperthyroidism and ophthalmopathy. TCRdb recomputed calls from the multiplex PCR reads with MiXCR, one row per CDR3 protein. This sample has under 400,000 distinct CDR3 sequences, with less than 15% found just once. The sample consisted of blood. The origin of the receptors is a young woman with Graves' hyperthyroidism. Each CDR3 is given with its conserved first and last residue. The order of the fields is clone size, V gene, J gene, D gene, CDR3 protein, CDR3 DNA. A D gene is named only where the DNA matches it firmly. Expanded clones are given a class, and other clones once, few, many or no size at all.

clone size: many
V gene: TRBV28
J gene: TRBJ2-7
D gene: TRBD2
CDR3 protein: CASSLRRGNTYEQYF
CDR3 DNA: TGTGCCAGCAGTTTACGGCGGGGGAATACCTACGAGCAGTACTTC

clone size: many
V gene: TRBV28
J gene: TRBJ2-5
D gene: NA
CDR3 protein: CASSRPGLSQGTQYF
CDR3 DNA: TGTGCCAGCAGTCGTCCGGGACTCTCCCAAGGGACCCAGTACTTC

clone size: many
V gene: TRBV7-3
J gene: TRBJ1-6
D gene: NA
CDR3 protein: CASSLTMGSPLHF
CDR3 DNA: TGTGCCAGCAGCTTAACGATGGGTTCACCCCTCCACTTT

clone size: many
V gene: TRBV7-8
J gene: TRBJ1-4
D gene: TRBD1
CDR3 protein: CASSLGTGGLAGGEKLFF
CDR3 DNA: TGTGCCAGCAGCTTAGGGACAGGGGGCTTAGCTGGTGGAGAAAAACTGTTTTTT

clone size: NA
V gene: TRBV4-1
J gene: TRBJ2-7
D gene: TRBD1
CDR3 protein: CASSQGPGGLYSYEQYF
CDR3 DNA: TGCGCCAGCAGCCAAGGCCCAGGGGGCCTGTATTCCTACGAGCAGTACTTC

clone size: many
V gene: TRBV7-2
J gene: TRBJ2-1
D gene: NA
CDR3 protein: CASSLARVGQFF
CDR3 DNA: TGTGCCAGCAGCTTAGCGCGGGTGGGGCAGTTCTTC

clone size: NA
V gene: TRBV7-7
J gene: TRBJ1-1
D gene: NA
CDR3 protein: CASSLGEKTEAFF
CDR3 DNA: TGTGCTAGCAGCTTAGGAGAAAAGACTGAAGCTTTCTTT

clone size: NA
V gene: TRBV14
J gene: TRBJ1-2
D gene: TRBD1
CDR3 protein: CASSPDRADYTF
CDR3 DNA: TGTGCCAGCAGCCCCGACAGGGCGGACTACACCTTC

clone size: many
V gene: TRBV9
J gene: TRBJ1-2
D gene: NA
CDR3 protein: CASSVAETAYGYTF
CDR3 DNA: TGTGCCAGCAGCGTAGCGGAGACAGCCTATGGCTACACCTTC

clone size: NA
V gene: TRBV5-5
J gene: TRBJ2-7
D gene: TRBD1
CDR3 protein: CASSLGGQLYEQYF
CDR3 DNA: TGTGCCAGCAGCTTGGGGGGACAGCTCTACGAGCAGTACTTC

clone size: many
V gene: TRBV18
J gene: TRBJ1-3
D gene: NA
CDR3 protein: CASSPTSLGYGNTIYF
CDR3 DNA: TGTGCCAGCTCACCAACATCGCTGGGTTATGGAAACACCATATATTTT

clone size: NA
V gene: TRBV4-1
J gene: TRBJ2-2
D gene: TRBD1
CDR3 protein: CASSQDRGTGGTGELFF
CDR3 DNA: TGCGCCAGCAGCCAAGATAGGGGGACAGGGGGCACCGGGGAGCTGTTTTTT

clone size: many
V gene: TRBV28
J gene: TRBJ1-1
D gene: NA
CDR3 protein: CASSSTVIAFF
CDR3 DNA: TGTGCCAGCAGTTCAACGGTAATTGCTTTCTTT

clone size: many
V gene: TRBV18
J gene: TRBJ1-5
D gene: NA
CDR3 protein: CASSPSGSNQPQHF
CDR3 DNA: TGTGCCAGCTCCCCATCAGGGAGCAATCAGCCCCAGCATTTT

clone size: many
V gene: TRBV6-1
J gene: TRBJ2-3
D gene: NA
CDR3 protein: CASRRQGFPDTQYF
CDR3 DNA: TGTGCCAGCAGAAGGCAGGGTTTCCCAGATACGCAGTATTTT

clone size: many
V gene: TRBV20-1
J gene: TRBJ2-7
D gene: TRBD2
CDR3 protein: CSARDRGLAGALYEQYF
CDR3 DNA: TGCAGTGCTAGAGATCGCGGACTAGCGGGAGCCCTCTACGAGCAGTACTTC

clone size: many
V gene: TRBV2
J gene: TRBJ2-3
D gene: NA
CDR3 protein: CATPLGGGQPDTQYF
CDR3 DNA: TGTGCCACCCCGTTGGGGGGGGGGCAACCAGATACGCAGTATTTT

clone size: many
V gene: TRBV2
J gene: TRBJ1-1
D gene: NA
CDR3 protein: CASNPAAGDTEAFF
CDR3 DNA: TGTGCCAGCAACCCGGCGGCCGGGGACACTGAAGCTTTCTTT

clone size: many
V gene: TRBV7-3
J gene: TRBJ2-1
D gene: NA
CDR3 protein: CASSRGSSGSYNEQFF
CDR3 DNA: TGTGCCAGCAGCCGGGGGTCCTCGGGCTCCTACAATGAGCAGTTCTTC

clone size: NA
V gene: TRBV4-2
J gene: TRBJ2-7
D gene: TRBD2
CDR3 protein: CASSQEVTGGLSPYEQYF
CDR3 DNA: TGTGCCAGCAGCCAAGAGGTGACGGGGGGGCTAAGTCCCTACGAGCAGTACTTC

clone size: many
V gene: TRBV29-1
J gene: TRBJ2-3
D gene: TRBD2
CDR3 protein: CSVVAGGTDTQYF
CDR3 DNA: TGCAGCGTTGTAGCGGGGGGCACAGATACGCAGTATTTT

clone size: many
V gene: TRBV5-1
J gene: TRBJ1-1
D gene: NA
CDR3 protein: CASSLAGSWVNTEAFF
CDR3 DNA: TGCGCCAGCAGCTTGGCCGGCAGTTGGGTGAACACTGAAGCTTTCTTT

clone size: many
V gene: TRBV10-1
J gene: TRBJ1-1
D gene: NA
CDR3 protein: CASSEGRGTEAFF
CDR3 DNA: TGCGCCAGCAGTGAGGGGAGAGGCACTGAAGCTTTCTTT

clone size: many
V gene: TRBV5-1
J gene: TRBJ2-7
D gene: TRBD2
CDR3 protein: CASSGLAGNLYEQYF
CDR3 DNA: TGCGCCAGCAGCGGGTTAGCGGGAAATTTGTACGAGCAGTACTTC

clone size: few
V gene: TRBV4-1
J gene: TRBJ1-4
D gene: NA
CDR3 protein: CASSQGLRAILERKLFF
CDR3 DNA: TGCGCCAGCAGCCAAGGTCTCCGGGCCATCCTGGAGAGGAAACTGTTTTTT

clone size: many
V gene: TRBV12-3/TRBV12-4
J gene: TRBJ1-2
D gene: TRBD1
CDR3 protein: CASSLPGGGGGYTF
CDR3 DNA: TGTGCCAGCAGTCTCCCAGGGGGCGGAGGGGGCTACACCTTC

clone size: many
V gene: TRBV5-5
J gene: TRBJ1-2
D gene: NA
CDR3 protein: CASSFSSTGPGYTF
CDR3 DNA: TGTGCCAGCAGCTTCTCCTCGACGGGGCCTGGCTACACCTTC

clone size: many
V gene: TRBV12-3/TRBV12-4
J gene: TRBJ1-2
D gene: NA
CDR3 protein: CASSSRVGGSYTF
CDR3 DNA: TGTGCCAGCAGTTCACGCGTGGGGGGGAGCTACACCTTC

clone size: few
V gene: TRBV28
J gene: TRBJ2-5
D gene: TRBD1
CDR3 protein: CASRTLLRDRITPQPGELQETQYF
CDR3 DNA: TGTGCCAGCAGGACACTACTCCGGGACAGAATTACCCCCCAGCCAGGAGAACTACAAGAGACCCAGTACTTC

clone size: many
V gene: TRBV18
J gene: TRBJ2-3
D gene: NA
CDR3 protein: CASSKESGLGLGTDTQYF
CDR3 DNA: TGTGCCAGCTCAAAGGAGAGTGGTCTGGGGCTGGGCACAGATACGCAGTATTTT

clone size: many
V gene: TRBV10-3
J gene: TRBJ1-4
D gene: NA
CDR3 protein: CAISGTDATNEKLFF
CDR3 DNA: TGTGCCATCAGCGGGACCGACGCAACTAATGAAAAACTGTTTTTT

clone size: NA
V gene: TRBV7-9
J gene: TRBJ2-1
D gene: TRBD2
CDR3 protein: CASSPPPSPSGSAEQFF
CDR3 DNA: TGTGCCAGCAGCCCTCCTCCGTCTCCTAGCGGGAGTGCTGAGCAGTTCTTC

clone size: few
V gene: TRBV18
J gene: TRBJ1-4
D gene: NA
CDR3 protein: CASSPRAENEKLFF
CDR3 DNA: TGTGCCAGCTCACCAAGGGCAGAAAATGAAAAACTGTTTTTT

clone size: NA
V gene: TRBV2
J gene: TRBJ1-3
D gene: NA
CDR3 protein: CASRLRLPGNTIYF
CDR3 DNA: TGTGCCAGCAGGCTCAGACTCCCTGGGAACACCATATATTTT

clone size: many
V gene: TRBV7-8
J gene: TRBJ1-5
D gene: NA
CDR3 protein: CASSLRDTTREPQHF
CDR3 DNA: TGTGCCAGCAGCTTAAGGGACACGACTCGGGAGCCCCAGCATTTT

clone size: few
V gene: TRBV6-2/TRBV6-3
J gene: TRBJ1-6
D gene: NA
CDR3 protein: CASSYSKPRQLQNSPLHF
CDR3 DNA: TGTGCCAGCAGTTACTCGAAACCACGGCAACTTCAGAATTCACCCCTCCACTTT

clone size: NA
V gene: TRBV4-1
J gene: TRBJ1-6
D gene: NA
CDR3 protein: CASSQELSGSSYNSPLHF
CDR3 DNA: TGCGCCAGCAGCCAAGAGTTATCAGGGAGCTCCTATAATTCACCCCTCCACTTT

clone size: many
V gene: TRBV20-1
J gene: TRBJ2-5
D gene: NA
CDR3 protein: CSARDLAAFQETQYF
CDR3 DNA: TGCAGTGCTAGAGATCTCGCCGCATTCCAAGAGACCCAGTACTTC

clone size: NA
V gene: TRBV28
J gene: TRBJ2-2
D gene: NA
CDR3 protein: CASSLLPGSTGGELFF
CDR3 DNA: TGTGCCAGCAGTTTGCTTCCGGGGTCGACCGGCGGGGAGCTGTTTTTT

clone size: many
V gene: TRBV12-3/TRBV12-4
J gene: TRBJ2-7
D gene: TRBD2
CDR3 protein: CASSLEREGLYEQYF
CDR3 DNA: TGTGCCAGCAGTTTGGAGCGGGAGGGCCTGTACGAGCAGTACTTC

clone size: many
V gene: TRBV19
J gene: TRBJ2-2
D gene: NA
CDR3 protein: CATSTTLNTGELFF
CDR3 DNA: TGTGCCACCTCGACTACTCTGAACACCGGGGAGCTGTTTTTT

clone size: many
V gene: TRBV27
J gene: TRBJ1-2
D gene: NA
CDR3 protein: CASSSKLGYGYTF
CDR3 DNA: TGTGCCAGCAGTTCGAAGTTAGGATATGGCTACACCTTC

clone size: many
V gene: TRBV2
J gene: TRBJ2-2
D gene: TRBD2
CDR3 protein: CASPSGGPTGELFF
CDR3 DNA: TGTGCCAGCCCCAGCGGGGGACCCACCGGGGAGCTGTTTTTT

clone size: NA
V gene: TRBV12-3/TRBV12-4
J gene: TRBJ1-4
D gene: NA
CDR3 protein: CASSLGGFNEKLFF
CDR3 DNA: TGTGCCAGCAGTTTAGGGGGGTTTAATGAAAAACTGTTTTTT

clone size: many
V gene: TRBV3-1
J gene: TRBJ2-5
D gene: NA
CDR3 protein: CASSQPETAGGLGETQYF
CDR3 DNA: TGTGCCAGCAGCCAACCTGAGACAGCTGGAGGGTTAGGAGAGACCCAGTACTTC

clone size: NA
V gene: TRBV9
J gene: TRBJ2-1
D gene: NA
CDR3 protein: CASSPRGVSYNEQFF
CDR3 DNA: TGTGCCAGCAGCCCCAGGGGGGTCTCCTACAATGAGCAGTTCTTC

clone size: many
V gene: TRBV2
J gene: TRBJ2-5
D gene: NA
CDR3 protein: CASRSGPIGETQYF
CDR3 DNA: TGTGCCAGCAGGTCAGGCCCGATAGGGGAGACCCAGTACTTC

clone size: few
V gene: TRBV5-6
J gene: TRBJ2-7
D gene: NA
CDR3 protein: CASTEGNPSEQYF
CDR3 DNA: TGTGCCAGCACAGAAGGGAACCCCTCCGAGCAGTACTTC

clone size: many
V gene: TRBV4-1
J gene: TRBJ2-7
D gene: NA
CDR3 protein: CASSQGEPYEQYF
CDR3 DNA: TGCGCCAGCAGCCAAGGCGAACCCTACGAGCAGTACTTC